Reported below is one T cell receptor (beta chain). Its specificity is unknown. A much larger clone differs from this one at a single base, so this may be a read error. The data derive from a study of T cells and Merkel cell carcinoma outcomes. The study, taken as a whole, reports: Repertoire plus T-cell density reportedly predicted Merkel cell carcinoma outcomes.

The CDR3 runs 14 residues. With 3 bases removed from V and 6 bases from J, the gap between germline ends came to 15 bases. In germline, CDR1 is GTSNPN, CDR2 SVGIG (reference sequence). Clones were read by immunoSEQ multiplex PCR, and TCRdb kept only the in-frame ones, dropping some. Of over 15,000 clones detected, 85% to 90% appear once; the ten largest clones hold 7.9%. Sequencing input: tumor tissue from Merkel cell carcinoma. J is TRBJ1-3 and V is TRBV30; no clear D gene. This receptor was obtained from a human donor with Merkel cell carcinoma. CDR3 coding DNA: TGTGCCTGGAGCCTACAAGGGTCCGAAAACACCATATATTTT. Translated, it gives CAWSLQGSENTIYF. The full variable domain, rest sourced from reference TRBV30 and TRBJ1-3, is SQTIHQWPATLVQPVGSPLSLECTVEGTSNPNLYWYRQAAGRGLQLLFYSVGIGQISSEVPQNLSASRPQDRQFILSSKKLLLSDSGFYLCAWSLQGSENTIYFGEGSWLTVV.